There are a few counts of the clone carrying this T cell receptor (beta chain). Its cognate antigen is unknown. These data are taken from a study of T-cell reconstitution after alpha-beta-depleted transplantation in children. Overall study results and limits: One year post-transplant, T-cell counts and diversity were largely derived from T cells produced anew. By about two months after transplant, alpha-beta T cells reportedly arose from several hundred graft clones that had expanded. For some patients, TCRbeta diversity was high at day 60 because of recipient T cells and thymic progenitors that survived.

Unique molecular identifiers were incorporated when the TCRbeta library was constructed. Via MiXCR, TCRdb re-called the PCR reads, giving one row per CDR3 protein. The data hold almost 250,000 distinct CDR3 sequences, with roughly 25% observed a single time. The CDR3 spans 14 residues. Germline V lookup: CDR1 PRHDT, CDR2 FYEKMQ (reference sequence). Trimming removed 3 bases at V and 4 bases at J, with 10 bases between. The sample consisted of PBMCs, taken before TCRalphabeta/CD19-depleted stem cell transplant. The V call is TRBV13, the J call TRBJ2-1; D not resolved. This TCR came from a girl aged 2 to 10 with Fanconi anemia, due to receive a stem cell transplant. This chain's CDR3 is CASSFETGYNEQFF. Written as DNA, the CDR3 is TGTGCCAGCAGCTTTGAGACTGGTTACAATGAGCAGTTCTTC.